The rows below give T cell receptor beta chains drawn from one sample of a study of molecular identifiers for immune sequencing clone quantification. Each CDR3 protein is one row after TCRdb ran MiXCR on the PCR reads. The data show 400,000 to 600,000 distinct CDR3 sequences, 20% to 25% seen once. The sample was naive CD8+ T cells from blood, with Jurkat cell RNA spiked in. The receptors were gathered from a human donor in good health. Some libraries in this study had Jurkat cell RNA spiked in. Each CDR3 is given with its conserved first and last residue. Each record gives: CDR3 DNA, CDR3 protein, V gene, clone size, J gene, D gene, CDR3 length. D genes are given only for firm matches. Not every row has a clone size; where given, it reads once, few, many or a size class.

cdr3_nt: TGCAGTGCTCCCCTTTGGCCCTCCTCCTACGAGCAGTACTTC
cdr3_aa: CSAPLWPSSYEQYF
v_call: TRBV20-1
clone_size: .
j_call: TRBJ2-7
d_call: .
cdr3_length: 14

cdr3_nt: TGTGCCAGCAGTTACTGGTTTACCTCATCTCCTAGGGAGCAGTACTTC
cdr3_aa: CASSYWFTSSPREQYF
v_call: TRBV6-5
clone_size: many
j_call: TRBJ2-7
d_call: .
cdr3_length: 16

cdr3_nt: TGTGCCAGCAGTAACGGGGCCCTCACAGATACGCAGTATTTT
cdr3_aa: CASSNGALTDTQYF
v_call: TRBV27
clone_size: many
j_call: TRBJ2-3
d_call: .
cdr3_length: 14

cdr3_nt: TGCAGTGCTAGATCGGGAGGGCCTTACGAGCAGTACTTC
cdr3_aa: CSARSGGPYEQYF
v_call: TRBV20-1
clone_size: many
j_call: TRBJ2-7
d_call: TRBD2
cdr3_length: 13

cdr3_nt: TGTGCCAGCAGCTTAACCGCCCATCTCTACGAGCAGTACTTC
cdr3_aa: CASSLTAHLYEQYF
v_call: TRBV7-9
clone_size: few
j_call: TRBJ2-7
d_call: .
cdr3_length: 14

cdr3_nt: TGTGCCAGCAGTTACTATGCGGATACTGACTATAATTCACCCCTCCACTTT
cdr3_aa: CASSYYADTDYNSPLHF
v_call: TRBV6-2/TRBV6-3
clone_size: few
j_call: TRBJ1-6
d_call: .
cdr3_length: 17

cdr3_nt: TGTGCCAGCAGTTACGATAGGGGCGATTACGAGCAGTACTTC
cdr3_aa: CASSYDRGDYEQYF
v_call: TRBV6-5
clone_size: .
j_call: TRBJ2-7
d_call: .
cdr3_length: 14

cdr3_nt: TGCAGCCCTTATAGCCCCGGGGGTATCTACGAGCAGTACTTC
cdr3_aa: CSPYSPGGIYEQYF
v_call: TRBV20-1
clone_size: .
j_call: TRBJ2-7
d_call: .
cdr3_length: 14

cdr3_nt: TGCAGCGTTGCATGGATGGACAGGGTGAACACTGAAGCTTTCTTT
cdr3_aa: CSVAWMDRVNTEAFF
v_call: TRBV29-1
clone_size: many
j_call: TRBJ1-1
d_call: TRBD1
cdr3_length: 15

cdr3_nt: TGTGCCAGTAGTGGGGGACCCAACGGAGCTTTCTTT
cdr3_aa: CASSGGPNGAFF
v_call: TRBV19
clone_size: .
j_call: TRBJ1-1
d_call: .
cdr3_length: 12

cdr3_nt: TGTGCCAGCACCCACCGGCGGACTAGACCCAATGAGCAGTTCTTC
cdr3_aa: CASTHRRTRPNEQFF
v_call: TRBV7-9
clone_size: .
j_call: TRBJ2-1
d_call: TRBD2
cdr3_length: 15

cdr3_nt: TGTGCCAGCAGCCAAGAATGGGGGCAGAGACTATACAATGAGCAGTTCTTC
cdr3_aa: CASSQEWGQRLYNEQFF
v_call: TRBV4-2
clone_size: .
j_call: TRBJ2-1
d_call: .
cdr3_length: 17

cdr3_nt: TGCAGTGCTAGATCTTTGGCAGATCTAGCCAAAAACATTCAGTACTTC
cdr3_aa: CSARSLADLAKNIQYF
v_call: TRBV20-1
clone_size: .
j_call: TRBJ2-4
d_call: .
cdr3_length: 16

cdr3_nt: TGTGCCAGCAGCGCCACCACAGGGTCCTCCTACGAGCAGTACTTC
cdr3_aa: CASSATTGSSYEQYF
v_call: TRBV7-9
clone_size: many
j_call: TRBJ2-7
d_call: .
cdr3_length: 15

cdr3_nt: TGTGCCAGCAGTCCGCTCGCGGGTAGCGGGAGTCACGAGCAGTACTTC
cdr3_aa: CASSPLAGSGSHEQYF
v_call: TRBV27
clone_size: .
j_call: TRBJ2-7
d_call: TRBD2
cdr3_length: 16

cdr3_nt: TGCAGCGTTGAAACCCGGACTAGTGTCGAGCAGTACTTC
cdr3_aa: CSVETRTSVEQYF
v_call: TRBV29-1
clone_size: many
j_call: TRBJ2-7
d_call: TRBD2
cdr3_length: 13

cdr3_nt: TGCAGTGCTAGAGATCGCCGATTCTCTGGAAACACCATATATTTT
cdr3_aa: CSARDRRFSGNTIYF
v_call: TRBV20-1
clone_size: many
j_call: TRBJ1-3
d_call: .
cdr3_length: 15

cdr3_nt: TGTGCCAGCAGCCGGGAGGGACAGGGGTACCACGAGCAGTACTTC
cdr3_aa: CASSREGQGYHEQYF
v_call: TRBV3-1
clone_size: many
j_call: TRBJ2-7
d_call: TRBD1
cdr3_length: 15

cdr3_nt: TGCAGTGCTGTGGGGGCTAGTGTCTACGAGCAGTACTTC
cdr3_aa: CSAVGASVYEQYF
v_call: TRBV20-1
clone_size: few
j_call: TRBJ2-7
d_call: .
cdr3_length: 13

cdr3_nt: TGTGCCAGCAGTTACGACCTAGCGGGGACAACAGATACGCAGTATTTT
cdr3_aa: CASSYDLAGTTDTQYF
v_call: TRBV6-5
clone_size: few
j_call: TRBJ2-3
d_call: TRBD2
cdr3_length: 16

cdr3_nt: TGCAGTGCTATAAACACCGGGGAGCTGTTTTTT
cdr3_aa: CSAINTGELFF
v_call: TRBV20-1
clone_size: many
j_call: TRBJ2-2
d_call: .
cdr3_length: 11

cdr3_nt: TGTGCCAGCAGCTTAGACGGGAGCAGTTCCGGGGAGCTGTTTTTT
cdr3_aa: CASSLDGSSSGELFF
v_call: TRBV13
clone_size: few
j_call: TRBJ2-2
d_call: .
cdr3_length: 15

cdr3_nt: TGCAGCGTACGACTACAGGGGAGCTCCTACGAGCAGTACTTC
cdr3_aa: CSVRLQGSSYEQYF
v_call: TRBV29-1
clone_size: .
j_call: TRBJ2-7
d_call: TRBD1
cdr3_length: 14

cdr3_nt: TGTGCCAGCAGCTCCAGGACAGGGGGCGTAACAGATACGCAGTATTTT
cdr3_aa: CASSSRTGGVTDTQYF
v_call: TRBV7-2
clone_size: many
j_call: TRBJ2-3
d_call: TRBD1
cdr3_length: 16

cdr3_nt: TGTGCCAGCTCAGAACAAAGGGACAGCTCTGGAAACACCATATATTTT
cdr3_aa: CASSEQRDSSGNTIYF
v_call: TRBV18
clone_size: .
j_call: TRBJ1-3
d_call: TRBD1
cdr3_length: 16

cdr3_nt: TGTGCCAGCAGCCCCCGCTTGGGGGTCGCAGCAGATGACATTCAGTACTTC
cdr3_aa: CASSPRLGVAADDIQYF
v_call: TRBV9
clone_size: many
j_call: TRBJ2-4
d_call: .
cdr3_length: 17

cdr3_nt: TGTGCCAGCAGCCTCCCTGGGGCCAAAAACATTCAGTACTTC
cdr3_aa: CASSLPGAKNIQYF
v_call: TRBV12-3/TRBV12-4
clone_size: many
j_call: TRBJ2-4
d_call: .
cdr3_length: 14

cdr3_nt: TGTGCCAGCATCCGATCGGTTGAAGAGACCCAGTACTTC
cdr3_aa: CASIRSVEETQYF
v_call: TRBV6-2/TRBV6-3
clone_size: .
j_call: TRBJ2-5
d_call: .
cdr3_length: 13

cdr3_nt: TGTGCCAGCAGCGGAGGACTAGCGGGGGGAAACACAGATACGCAGTATTTT
cdr3_aa: CASSGGLAGGNTDTQYF
v_call: TRBV5-4
clone_size: .
j_call: TRBJ2-3
d_call: TRBD2
cdr3_length: 17

cdr3_nt: TGTGCCAGCAGCCAAGTAATGGGGACGGGACAGAAAAATTCACCCCTCCACTTT
cdr3_aa: CASSQVMGTGQKNSPLHF
v_call: TRBV3-2
clone_size: few
j_call: TRBJ1-6
d_call: .
cdr3_length: 18

cdr3_nt: TGCAGTGCTAGAGATCAAGGGCAGGGGACAGGGTACGAGCAGTACTTC
cdr3_aa: CSARDQGQGTGYEQYF
v_call: TRBV20-1
clone_size: many
j_call: TRBJ2-7
d_call: TRBD1
cdr3_length: 16

cdr3_nt: TGTGCTAGCAGCCTCGGACAGGAGAGCGGGGAGCTGTTTTTT
cdr3_aa: CASSLGQESGELFF
v_call: TRBV7-7
clone_size: .
j_call: TRBJ2-2
d_call: TRBD1
cdr3_length: 14

cdr3_nt: TGTGCCATCAGTGACAACGCCGGCGGATACGAGCAGTACTTC
cdr3_aa: CAISDNAGGYEQYF
v_call: TRBV10-3
clone_size: many
j_call: TRBJ2-7
d_call: .
cdr3_length: 14

cdr3_nt: TGTGCCAGCAGCCAGATTGCGACCACCGGGGAGCTGTTTTTT
cdr3_aa: CASSQIATTGELFF
v_call: TRBV14
clone_size: many
j_call: TRBJ2-2
d_call: .
cdr3_length: 14

cdr3_nt: TGTGCCACCGGGACAGGACATCAGCCCCAGCATTTT
cdr3_aa: CATGTGHQPQHF
v_call: TRBV15
clone_size: many
j_call: TRBJ1-5
d_call: TRBD1
cdr3_length: 12

cdr3_nt: TGTGCCAGCAGCCCTAGAGAGACCCAGTACTTC
cdr3_aa: CASSPRETQYF
v_call: TRBV7-9
clone_size: many
j_call: TRBJ2-5
d_call: .
cdr3_length: 11

cdr3_nt: TGCGCCAGCAGCCCGGGACAGGGGGCCTCACCCCTCCACTTT
cdr3_aa: CASSPGQGASPLHF
v_call: TRBV4-3
clone_size: few
j_call: TRBJ1-6
d_call: TRBD1
cdr3_length: 14

cdr3_nt: TGTGCCAGCAGTTACGCTCTTCCTAGCACCGGGGAGCTGTTTTTT
cdr3_aa: CASSYALPSTGELFF
v_call: TRBV6-5
clone_size: .
j_call: TRBJ2-2
d_call: .
cdr3_length: 15

cdr3_nt: TGTGCCAGCAGCCCCTCCGACACCTACGAGCAGTACTTC
cdr3_aa: CASSPSDTYEQYF
v_call: TRBV7-2
clone_size: .
j_call: TRBJ2-7
d_call: .
cdr3_length: 13

cdr3_nt: TGTGCCAGCAGTCTGACCCTGGTTGGCACTGAAGCTTTCTTT
cdr3_aa: CASSLTLVGTEAFF
v_call: TRBV2
clone_size: many
j_call: TRBJ1-1
d_call: .
cdr3_length: 14

cdr3_nt: TGCGCCAGCAGCCAAGACAGAACCCTTAATGAAAAACTGTTTTTT
cdr3_aa: CASSQDRTLNEKLFF
v_call: TRBV4-3
clone_size: many
j_call: TRBJ1-4
d_call: .
cdr3_length: 15

cdr3_nt: TGTGCCAGCAGCCCTGAGGGGGCCCAGCCCCAGCATTTT
cdr3_aa: CASSPEGAQPQHF
v_call: TRBV9
clone_size: many
j_call: TRBJ1-5
d_call: TRBD1
cdr3_length: 13

cdr3_nt: TGTGCCAGCAGTGAAGCGTTTTCCCCAGGGAACTACTTC
cdr3_aa: CASSEAFSPGNYF
v_call: TRBV2
clone_size: many
j_call: TRBJ2-4
d_call: .
cdr3_length: 13

cdr3_nt: TGTGCCAGCAGCTTCCACAGGGGGGGGACCTACGAGCAGTACTTC
cdr3_aa: CASSFHRGGTYEQYF
v_call: TRBV7-8
clone_size: many
j_call: TRBJ2-7
d_call: .
cdr3_length: 15

cdr3_nt: TGTGCCAGCAGCTATGACGAGCGAGAGGGACAGGCCATGTACGAGCAGTACTTC
cdr3_aa: CASSYDEREGQAMYEQYF
v_call: TRBV6-2/TRBV6-3
clone_size: .
j_call: TRBJ2-7
d_call: TRBD1
cdr3_length: 18

cdr3_nt: TGTGCCAGCAGTTTATCTCTATCGGCAGCAAAATACGAGCAGTACTTC
cdr3_aa: CASSLSLSAAKYEQYF
v_call: TRBV27
clone_size: many
j_call: TRBJ2-7
d_call: .
cdr3_length: 16

cdr3_nt: TGTGCCTGGAGTCAGGGGTCCAACGAAGGATTATTTTTC
cdr3_aa: CAWSQGSNEGLFF
v_call: TRBV30
clone_size: .
j_call: TRBJ1-4
d_call: .
cdr3_length: 13

cdr3_nt: TGTGCCAGCAGCCATGGGACTAGCGGGGGCCCCCAAGAGACCCAGTACTTC
cdr3_aa: CASSHGTSGGPQETQYF
v_call: TRBV11-2
clone_size: many
j_call: TRBJ2-5
d_call: TRBD2
cdr3_length: 17

cdr3_nt: TGCGCCAGCAGCCAAGGGGGTCGGTTGGGAGAGAACACTGAAGCTTTCTTT
cdr3_aa: CASSQGGRLGENTEAFF
v_call: TRBV4-3
clone_size: few
j_call: TRBJ1-1
d_call: .
cdr3_length: 17

cdr3_nt: TGCAGCGTTGATAACAGGGAGCACTATGGCTACACCTTC
cdr3_aa: CSVDNREHYGYTF
v_call: TRBV29-1
clone_size: .
j_call: TRBJ1-2
d_call: .
cdr3_length: 13

cdr3_nt: TGCGCCAGCAGCCAAGTTAGGAACTGGGATGAGCAGTTCTTC
cdr3_aa: CASSQVRNWDEQFF
v_call: TRBV4-3
clone_size: few
j_call: TRBJ2-1
d_call: .
cdr3_length: 14

cdr3_nt: TGTGCCAGCAGTTACCCCCCCGGGACAGGGTATGAGCAGTACTTC
cdr3_aa: CASSYPPGTGYEQYF
v_call: TRBV6-6
clone_size: few
j_call: TRBJ2-7
d_call: TRBD1
cdr3_length: 15

cdr3_nt: TGTGCCAGCAGCCCCGTAGGGGGAGGTAACACAGATACGCAGTATTTT
cdr3_aa: CASSPVGGGNTDTQYF
v_call: TRBV11-2
clone_size: many
j_call: TRBJ2-3
d_call: .
cdr3_length: 16